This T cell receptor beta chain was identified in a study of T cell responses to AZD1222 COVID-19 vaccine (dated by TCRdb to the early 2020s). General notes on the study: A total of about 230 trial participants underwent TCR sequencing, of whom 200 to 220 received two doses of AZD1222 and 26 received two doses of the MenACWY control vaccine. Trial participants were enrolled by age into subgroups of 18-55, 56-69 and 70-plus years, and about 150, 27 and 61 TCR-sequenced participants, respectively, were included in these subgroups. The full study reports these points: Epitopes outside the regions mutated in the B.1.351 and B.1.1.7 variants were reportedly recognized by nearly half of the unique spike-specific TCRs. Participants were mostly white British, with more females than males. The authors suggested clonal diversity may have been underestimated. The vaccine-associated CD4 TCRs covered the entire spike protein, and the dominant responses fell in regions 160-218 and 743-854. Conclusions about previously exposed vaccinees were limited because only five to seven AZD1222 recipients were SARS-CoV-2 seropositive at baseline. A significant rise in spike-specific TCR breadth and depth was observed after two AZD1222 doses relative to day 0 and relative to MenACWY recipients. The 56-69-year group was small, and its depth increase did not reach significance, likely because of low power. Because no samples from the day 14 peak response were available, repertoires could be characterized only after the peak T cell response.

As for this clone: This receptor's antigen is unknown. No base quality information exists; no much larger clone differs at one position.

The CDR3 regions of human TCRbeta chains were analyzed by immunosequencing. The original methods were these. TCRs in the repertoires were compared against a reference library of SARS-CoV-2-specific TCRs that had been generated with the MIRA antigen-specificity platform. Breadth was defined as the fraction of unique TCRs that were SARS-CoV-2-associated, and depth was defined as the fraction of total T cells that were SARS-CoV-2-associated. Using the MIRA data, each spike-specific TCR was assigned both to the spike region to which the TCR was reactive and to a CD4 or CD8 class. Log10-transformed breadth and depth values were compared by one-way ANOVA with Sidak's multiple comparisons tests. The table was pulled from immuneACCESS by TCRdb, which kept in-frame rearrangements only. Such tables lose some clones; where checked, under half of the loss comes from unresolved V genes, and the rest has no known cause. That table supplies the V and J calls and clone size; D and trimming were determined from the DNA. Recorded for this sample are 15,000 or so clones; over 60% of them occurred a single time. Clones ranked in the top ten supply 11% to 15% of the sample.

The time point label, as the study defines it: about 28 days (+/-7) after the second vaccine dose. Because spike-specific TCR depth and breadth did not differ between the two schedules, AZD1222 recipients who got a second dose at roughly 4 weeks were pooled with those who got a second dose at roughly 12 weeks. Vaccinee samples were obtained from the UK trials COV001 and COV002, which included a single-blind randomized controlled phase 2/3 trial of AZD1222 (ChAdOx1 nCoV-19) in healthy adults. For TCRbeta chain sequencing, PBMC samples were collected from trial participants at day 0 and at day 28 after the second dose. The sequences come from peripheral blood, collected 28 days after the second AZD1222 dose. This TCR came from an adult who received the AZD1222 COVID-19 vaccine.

The nucleotide sequence is given as TGTGCCAGCAGTGGATGGACAGGGGGCTTCTACGAGCAGTACTTC. Protein translation: CASSGWTGGFYEQYF. The chain is assembled from TRBV27 and TRBJ2-7; 11 bases in the middle match TRBD1. Taken from cysteine to phenylalanine, the CDR3 has 15 residues. CDR3 DNA only is kept here, 45 bases in frame from base 1. Sequences MNHEY (CDR1) and SMNVEV (CDR2) are obtained from the germline V gene (reference sequence). Trimming accounts for 5 bases at V and 3 bases at J, while the number of junction bases matched to no gene is 6.